This T cell receptor beta chain derives from a study of blood T cell repertoires in COVID-19. Across the whole study: Some COVID-19 samples were acute and others convalescent; all came from the United States, Italy and Spain. The analysed material was cDNA or gDNA that came from T cells, B-cell-depleted T cells, or PBMCs.

Original data processing: Estimates of nucleated cell counts were drawn from the amplification of reference gene primers. Profiling relied on immunoSEQ multiplex PCR, and the TCRdb table lists in-frame clones only, not all of them. The D gene and trimming were derived from the DNA, and the V and J assignments and clone size from that table. The top ten hold roughly 0.8% of the sample, which has some 250,000 clones, approximately 86% seen once. This clone is a singleton in its sample. The CDR3 has 13 amino acids. Trimming took 4 bases from V and 1 from J, leaving 9 bases between them. Germline lookup yields CDR1 SGHDT and CDR2 YYEEEE.

Sequencing used peripheral blood. The origin of this receptor is a woman aged 25 to 39 with acute or convalescent COVID-19. The chain employs TRBV5-6 and TRBJ2-7; perhaps TRBD1 as D (6 bases). The chain's CDR3 is CASSADRSYEQYF. In DNA, the CDR3 is TGTGCCAGCAGCGCGGACAGATCCTACGAGCAGTACTTC.